This T cell receptor beta chain was captured by sequencing in a study of OX40 agonist ivuxolimab in advanced cancers. At the level of the study: Mean age approximately 66 years, range about 20 to 79; 82.7% male. Antecedent anti-PD-1, anti-PD-L1 or anti-CTLA-4 therapy was permissible, with roughly 36% having received some.

Sequenced by immunoSEQ multiplex PCR; TCRdb stores in-frame clones only, minus some. The sample has 50,000 to 70,000 clones, roughly 84% seen once. This clonotype was sampled from an adult with an advanced solid tumor such as melanoma, head and neck, liver or kidney cancer. The input for sequencing was CD4+ or CD8+ T cells sorted from blood, taken in a trial of the OX40 agonist ivuxolimab.

Here the CDR3 DNA reads TGTGCCAGCAAGACGCTGGGGTTAGCGGGAGCAGATACGCAGTATTTT. Protein product: CASKTLGLAGADTQYF. The genes are TRBV2 and TRBJ2-3, with 9 positions matching TRBD2. The germline V gene has CDR1 SNHLY and CDR2 FYNNEI. The V segment lost 7 bases and the J segment 4 bases; nucleotides outside the gene matches: 12. The CDR3 has 16 amino acids.